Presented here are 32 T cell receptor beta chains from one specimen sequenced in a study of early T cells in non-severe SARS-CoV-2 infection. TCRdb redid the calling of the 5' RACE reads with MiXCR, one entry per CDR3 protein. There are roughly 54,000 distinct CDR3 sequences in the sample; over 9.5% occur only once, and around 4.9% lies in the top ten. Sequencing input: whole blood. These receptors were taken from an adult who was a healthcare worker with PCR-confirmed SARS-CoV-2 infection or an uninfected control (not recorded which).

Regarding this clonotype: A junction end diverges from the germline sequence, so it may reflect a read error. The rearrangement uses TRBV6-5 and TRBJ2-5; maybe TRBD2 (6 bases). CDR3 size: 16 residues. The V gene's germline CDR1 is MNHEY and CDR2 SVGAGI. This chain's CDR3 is CASTYGRGSYQETQYF. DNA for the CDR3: TGTGCCAGCACTTACGGACGGGGGTCGTACCAAGAGACCCAGTACTTC.

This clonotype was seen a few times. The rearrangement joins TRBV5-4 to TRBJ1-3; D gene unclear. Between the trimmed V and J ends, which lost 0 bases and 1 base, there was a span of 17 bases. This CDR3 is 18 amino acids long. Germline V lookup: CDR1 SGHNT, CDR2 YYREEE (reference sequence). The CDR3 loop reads CASSLGQPLPASGNTIYF. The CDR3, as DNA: TGTGCCAGCAGCTTGGGGCAGCCACTTCCAGCGTCTGGAAACACCATATATTTT.

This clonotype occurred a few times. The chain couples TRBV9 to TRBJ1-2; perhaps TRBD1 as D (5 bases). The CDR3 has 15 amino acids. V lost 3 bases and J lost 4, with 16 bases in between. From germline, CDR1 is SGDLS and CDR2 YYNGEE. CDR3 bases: TGTGCCAGCAGCGCAAAGCCTGAGAGGGGCTATGGCTACACCTTC. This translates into CASSAKPERGYGYTF.

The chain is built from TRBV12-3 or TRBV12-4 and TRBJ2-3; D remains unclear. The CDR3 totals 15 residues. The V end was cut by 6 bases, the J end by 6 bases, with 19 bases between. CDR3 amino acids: CASSPVFVSEDTQYF. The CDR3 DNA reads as TGTGCCAGCAGCCCGGTTTTTGTCTCAGAGGATACGCAGTATTTT.

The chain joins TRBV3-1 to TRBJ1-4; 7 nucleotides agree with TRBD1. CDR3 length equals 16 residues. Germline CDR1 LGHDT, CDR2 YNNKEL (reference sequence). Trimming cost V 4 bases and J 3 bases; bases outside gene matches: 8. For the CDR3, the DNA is TGTGCCAGCAGCCGTGATTCTCAGGGGGCTAATGAAAAACTGTTTTTT. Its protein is CASSRDSQGANEKLFF. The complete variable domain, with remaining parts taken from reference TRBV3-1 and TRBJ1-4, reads DTAVSQTPKYLVTQMGNDKSIKCEQNLGHDTMYWYKQDSKKFLKIMFSYNNKELIINETVPNRFSPKSPDKAHLNLHINSLELGDSAVYFCASSRDSQGANEKLFFGSGTQLSVL.

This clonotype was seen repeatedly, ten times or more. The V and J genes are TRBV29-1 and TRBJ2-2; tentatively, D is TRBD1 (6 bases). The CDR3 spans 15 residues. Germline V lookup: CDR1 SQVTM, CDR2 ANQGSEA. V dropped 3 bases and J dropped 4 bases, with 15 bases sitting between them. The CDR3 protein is CSVDAGTFATGELFF. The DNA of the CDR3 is TGCAGCGTTGACGCCGGGACATTCGCCACCGGGGAGCTGTTTTTT.

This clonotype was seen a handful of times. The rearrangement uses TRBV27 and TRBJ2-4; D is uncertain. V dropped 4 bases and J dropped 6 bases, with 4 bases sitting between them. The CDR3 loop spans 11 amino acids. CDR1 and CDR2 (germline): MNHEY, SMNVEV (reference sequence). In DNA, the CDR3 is TGTGCCAGCAGTTGGGCAAACATTCAGTACTTC. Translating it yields CASSWANIQYF.

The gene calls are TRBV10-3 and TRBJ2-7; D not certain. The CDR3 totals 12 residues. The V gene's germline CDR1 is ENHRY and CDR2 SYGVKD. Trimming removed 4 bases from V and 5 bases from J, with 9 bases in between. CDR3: CAISGVQDEQYF. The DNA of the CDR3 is TGTGCCATCAGTGGGGTCCAGGACGAGCAGTACTTC.

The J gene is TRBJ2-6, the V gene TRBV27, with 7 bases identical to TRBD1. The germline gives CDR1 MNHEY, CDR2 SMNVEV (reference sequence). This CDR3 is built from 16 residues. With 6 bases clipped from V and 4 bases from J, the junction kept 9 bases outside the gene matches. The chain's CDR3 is CASRRQGRGGANVLTF. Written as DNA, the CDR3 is TGTGCCAGCAGGCGACAGGGAAGGGGAGGGGCCAACGTCCTGACTTTC.

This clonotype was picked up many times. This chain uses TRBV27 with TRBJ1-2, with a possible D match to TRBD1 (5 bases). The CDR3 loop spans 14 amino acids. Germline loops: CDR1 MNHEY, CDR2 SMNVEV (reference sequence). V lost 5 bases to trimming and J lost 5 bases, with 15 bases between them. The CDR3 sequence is CASSRDGGIYGYTF. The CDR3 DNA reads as TGTGCCAGCAGTCGGGACGGGGGGATATATGGCTACACCTTC.

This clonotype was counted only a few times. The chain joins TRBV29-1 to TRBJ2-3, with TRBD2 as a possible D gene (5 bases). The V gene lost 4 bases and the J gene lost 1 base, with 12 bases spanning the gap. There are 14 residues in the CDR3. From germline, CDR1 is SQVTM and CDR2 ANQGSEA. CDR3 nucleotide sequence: TGCAGCGTTGGGAGGACCCCACGCACAGATACGCAGTATTTT. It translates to CSVGRTPRTDTQYF.

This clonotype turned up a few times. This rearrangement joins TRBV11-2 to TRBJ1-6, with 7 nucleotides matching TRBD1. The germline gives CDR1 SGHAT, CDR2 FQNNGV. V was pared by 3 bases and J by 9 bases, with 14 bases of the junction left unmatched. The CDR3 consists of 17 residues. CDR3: CASSFITGAPNSSPLHF. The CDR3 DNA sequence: TGTGCCAGCAGCTTTATTACAGGGGCACCGAATAGTTCACCCCTCCACTTT.

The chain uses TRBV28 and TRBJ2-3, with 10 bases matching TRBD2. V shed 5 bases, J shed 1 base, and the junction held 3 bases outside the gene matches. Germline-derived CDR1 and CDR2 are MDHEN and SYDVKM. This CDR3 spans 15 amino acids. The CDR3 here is CASSLGTSGTDTQYF. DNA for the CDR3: TGTGCCAGCAGTCTCGGGACTAGCGGCACAGATACGCAGTATTTT.

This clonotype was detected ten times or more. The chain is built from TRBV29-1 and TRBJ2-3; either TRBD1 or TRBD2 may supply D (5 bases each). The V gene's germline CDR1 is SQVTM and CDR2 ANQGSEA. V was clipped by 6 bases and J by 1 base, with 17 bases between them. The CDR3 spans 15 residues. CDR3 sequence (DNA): TGCAGCGTCGACAGAAGGTTGGGACGCACAGATACGCAGTATTTT. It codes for CSVDRRLGRTDTQYF.

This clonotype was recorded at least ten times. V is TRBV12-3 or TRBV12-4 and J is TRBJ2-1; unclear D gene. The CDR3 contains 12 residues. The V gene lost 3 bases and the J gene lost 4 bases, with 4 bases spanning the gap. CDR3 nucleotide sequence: TGTGCCAGCAGTTTTAGTTACAATGAGCAGTTCTTC. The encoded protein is CASSFSYNEQFF.

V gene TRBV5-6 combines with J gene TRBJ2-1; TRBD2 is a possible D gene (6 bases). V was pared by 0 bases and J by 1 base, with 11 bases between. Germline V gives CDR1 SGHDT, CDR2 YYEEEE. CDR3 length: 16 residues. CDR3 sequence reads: CASSLETGESYNEQFF. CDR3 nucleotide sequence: TGTGCCAGCAGCTTGGAAACGGGAGAATCCTACAATGAGCAGTTCTTC.

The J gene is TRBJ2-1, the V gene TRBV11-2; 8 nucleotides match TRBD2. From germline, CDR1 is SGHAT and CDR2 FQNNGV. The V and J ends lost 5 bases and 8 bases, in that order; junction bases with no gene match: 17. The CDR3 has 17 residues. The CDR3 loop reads CASSIPAGTSSRYEQFF. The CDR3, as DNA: TGTGCCAGCAGCATACCGGCCGGGACTAGTTCTCGTTATGAGCAGTTCTTC.

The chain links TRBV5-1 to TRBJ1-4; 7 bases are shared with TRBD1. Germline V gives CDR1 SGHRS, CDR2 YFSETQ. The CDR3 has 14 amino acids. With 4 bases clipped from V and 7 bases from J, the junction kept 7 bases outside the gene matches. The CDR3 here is CASSGVSGGEKLFF. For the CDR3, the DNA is TGCGCCAGCAGCGGGGTCTCAGGGGGTGAAAAACTGTTTTTT.

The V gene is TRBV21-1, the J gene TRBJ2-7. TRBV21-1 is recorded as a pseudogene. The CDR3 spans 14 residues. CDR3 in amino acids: CASSKIGSSYEQYF. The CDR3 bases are TGTGCCAGCAGCAAAATTGGGAGCTCCTACGAGCAGTACTTC.

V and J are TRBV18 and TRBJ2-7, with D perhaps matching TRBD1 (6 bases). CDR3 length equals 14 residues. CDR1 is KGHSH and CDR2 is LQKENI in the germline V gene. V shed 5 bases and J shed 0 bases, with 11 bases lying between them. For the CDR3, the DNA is TGTGCCAGCTCAGTAACAGGGAGCTCCTACGAGCAGTACTTC. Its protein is CASSVTGSSYEQYF.

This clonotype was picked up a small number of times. CDR3 coding DNA: TGTGCCAGCAGCCGGACTAGCGGGGGGGGATACAATGAGCAGTTCTTC. Its protein is CASSRTSGGGYNEQFF. V gene TRBV6-5 combines with J gene TRBJ2-1, with 15 positions matching TRBD2. This CDR3 has 16 residues. After removal of 6 bases from V and 4 bases from J, the junction contained 4 bases not matched to a gene. CDR1 is MNHEY and CDR2 is SVGAGI in the germline V gene.

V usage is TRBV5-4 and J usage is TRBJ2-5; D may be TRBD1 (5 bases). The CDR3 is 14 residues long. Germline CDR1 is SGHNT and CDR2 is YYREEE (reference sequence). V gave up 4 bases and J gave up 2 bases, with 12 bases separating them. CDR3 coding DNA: TGTGCCAGCAGCCAAGGGGCACGGCAAGAGACCCAGTACTTC. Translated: CASSQGARQETQYF.

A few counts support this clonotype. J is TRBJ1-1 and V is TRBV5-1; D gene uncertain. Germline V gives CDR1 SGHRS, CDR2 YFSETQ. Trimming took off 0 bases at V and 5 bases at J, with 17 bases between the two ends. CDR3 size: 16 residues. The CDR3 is CASSLGSLTTRTEAFF. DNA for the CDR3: TGCGCCAGCAGCTTGGGTAGTCTTACCACACGGACTGAAGCTTTCTTT.

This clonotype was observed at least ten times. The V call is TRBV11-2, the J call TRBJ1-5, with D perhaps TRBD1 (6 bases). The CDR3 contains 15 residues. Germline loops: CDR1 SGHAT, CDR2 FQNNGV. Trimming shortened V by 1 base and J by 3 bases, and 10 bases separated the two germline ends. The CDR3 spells CASSLVTGFNQPQHF. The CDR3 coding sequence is TGTGCCAGCAGCTTAGTCACAGGGTTCAATCAGCCCCAGCATTTT.

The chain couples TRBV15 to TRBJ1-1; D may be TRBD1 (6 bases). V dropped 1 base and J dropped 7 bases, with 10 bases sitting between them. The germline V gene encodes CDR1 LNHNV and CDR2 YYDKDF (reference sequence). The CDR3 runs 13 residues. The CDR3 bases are TGTGCCACCAGCAGAGGGGGGGCGGGTGAAGCTTTCTTT. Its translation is CATSRGGAGEAFF.

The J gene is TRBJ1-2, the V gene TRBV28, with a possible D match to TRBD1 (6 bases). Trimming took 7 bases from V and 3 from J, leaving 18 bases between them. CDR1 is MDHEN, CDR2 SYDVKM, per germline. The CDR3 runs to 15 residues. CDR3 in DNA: TGTGCCAGCATTCCGGCCCTCTACAGGGACTATGGCTACACCTTC. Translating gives CASIPALYRDYGYTF.

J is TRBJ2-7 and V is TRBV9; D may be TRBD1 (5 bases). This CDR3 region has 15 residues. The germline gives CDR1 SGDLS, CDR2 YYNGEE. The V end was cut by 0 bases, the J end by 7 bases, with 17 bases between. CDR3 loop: CASSVDDSPSREQYF. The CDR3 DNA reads TGTGCCAGCAGCGTAGATGACAGCCCTTCTAGGGAGCAGTACTTC.

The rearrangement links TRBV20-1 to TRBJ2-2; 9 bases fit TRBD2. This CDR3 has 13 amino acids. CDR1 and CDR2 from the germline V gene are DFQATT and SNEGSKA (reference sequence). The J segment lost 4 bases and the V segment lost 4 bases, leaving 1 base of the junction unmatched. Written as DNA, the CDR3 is TGCAGTGCTAAGCGGGGGGTCACCGGGGAGCTGTTTTTT. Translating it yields CSAKRGVTGELFF.

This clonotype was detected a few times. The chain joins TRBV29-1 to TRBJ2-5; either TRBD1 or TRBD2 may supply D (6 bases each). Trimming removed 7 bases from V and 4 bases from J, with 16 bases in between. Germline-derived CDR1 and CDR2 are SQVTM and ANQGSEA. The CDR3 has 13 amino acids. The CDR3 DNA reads TGCAGCGCCTCAGACGGGGGCGCAGAGACCCAGTACTTC. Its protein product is CSASDGGAETQYF.

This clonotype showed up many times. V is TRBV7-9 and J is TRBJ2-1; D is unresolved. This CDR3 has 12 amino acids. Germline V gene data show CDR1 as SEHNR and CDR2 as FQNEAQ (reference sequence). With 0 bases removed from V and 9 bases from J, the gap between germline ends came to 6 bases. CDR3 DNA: TGTGCCAGCAGCTTAGCCGCGCCTGAGCAGTTCTTC. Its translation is CASSLAAPEQFF. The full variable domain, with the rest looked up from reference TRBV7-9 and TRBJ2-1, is DTGVSQNPRHKITKRGQNVTFRCDPISEHNRLYWYRQTLGQGPEFLTYFQNEAQLEKSRLLSDRFSAERPKGSFSTLEIQRTEQGDSAMYLCASSLAAPEQFFGPGTRLTVL.

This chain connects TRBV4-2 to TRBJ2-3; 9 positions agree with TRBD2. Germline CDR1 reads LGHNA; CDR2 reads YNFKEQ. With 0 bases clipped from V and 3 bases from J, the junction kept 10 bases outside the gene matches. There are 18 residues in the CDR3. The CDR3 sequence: CASSQDLSSGDRTDTQYF. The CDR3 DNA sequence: TGTGCCAGCAGCCAAGATTTATCTAGCGGGGACCGAACAGATACGCAGTATTTT.

The CDR3 protein is CASQPGRNEKLFF. In DNA, the CDR3 is TGTGCCAGCCAACCGGGGAGAAATGAAAAACTGTTTTTT. This chain links TRBV7-9 with TRBJ1-4; D is ambiguous. Germline CDR1 and CDR2: SEHNR and FQNEAQ (reference sequence). The CDR3 is made up of 13 amino acids. Trimming took 8 bases from V and 5 from J, leaving 12 bases between them.